The T cell receptor beta chain described here comes from a study of T cell clonotyping in hematopoietic cell transplantation. Study-level information: Recipients' pretransplant samples followed cytoreduction. Study results and limitations: Pathologically expanded recipient clonotypes increased progressively from day 30 to day 180 as diversity fell. Graft donor and pretransplant recipient Inverse Simpson Index values predicted broader posttransplant TCR diversity.

TCRdb's table, derived via immunoSEQ multiplex PCR, lists solely in-frame clones and lacks some. The sample yields 15,000 to 20,000 clones, about 72% seen once. As to time point: recipient sample about 28 days before transplant, after cytoreduction. V was pared by 4 bases and J by 3 bases, with 9 bases between. The V gene's germline CDR1 is SGHTA and CDR2 FQGTGA. This CDR3 comprises 13 residues. This clone was recorded a few times. Its antigen remains unknown. Other DNA sequences within the sample encode an identical CDR3. This receptor was identified in a man aged 55-75 years with acute myeloid leukemia. Some clones in this sample may be carry-over from other donors' samples. This material consisted of peripheral blood mononuclear cells, taken before stem cell transplant. V is TRBV7-3 and J is TRBJ1-1; D uncertain. The CDR3 bases are TGTGCCAGCAGCTCAAACAGTGACACTGAAGCTTTCTTT. Protein product: CASSSNSDTEAFF. The full variable domain, its missing parts supplied by reference TRBV7-3 and TRBJ1-1, is GAGVSQTPSNKVTEKGKYVELRCDPISGHTALYWYRQSLGQGPEFLIYFQGTGAADDSGLPNDRFFAVRPEGSVSTLKIQRTERGDSAVYLCASSSNSDTEAFFGQGTRLTVV.